This T cell receptor beta chain was sequenced in a study of T-cell reconstitution after alpha-beta-depleted transplantation in children. With regard to this clonotype: The antigen is unknown.

TCRbeta library preparation incorporated unique molecular identifiers. TCRdb fed the PCR reads into MiXCR, producing one record per CDR3 protein. There are around 960,000 distinct CDR3 sequences in the sample; around 30% occur only once, and roughly 31% lies in the top ten. Study outcomes and limitations: TCRbeta diversity was high at day 60 in some patients (a result of surviving recipient T cells and thymic progenitors). At around two months after transplant, the alpha-beta T cells were reportedly derived from several hundred expanded clones that came from non-depleted graft cells. Newly produced T cells mostly provided counts and TCRbeta diversity after one year, as hyperexpanded clones declined.

This CDR3 region has 11 residues. Germline-derived CDR1 and CDR2 are DFQATT and SNEGSKA (reference sequence). The V end was cut by 6 bases, the J end by 1 base, with 6 bases between. The specimen comprised PBMCs, mostly from graft donor cells, sampled 360 days after TCRalphabeta/CD19-depleted stem cell transplant. This TCR came from a boy in the first two years of life who had a stem cell transplant for SCID, so the T cells may come from the graft donor. The rearrangement joins TRBV20-1 to TRBJ1-1; D unclear. The CDR3 nucleotides read TGCAGTGCAGGACGGAACACTGAAGCTTTCTTT. This gives the protein CSAGRNTEAFF.